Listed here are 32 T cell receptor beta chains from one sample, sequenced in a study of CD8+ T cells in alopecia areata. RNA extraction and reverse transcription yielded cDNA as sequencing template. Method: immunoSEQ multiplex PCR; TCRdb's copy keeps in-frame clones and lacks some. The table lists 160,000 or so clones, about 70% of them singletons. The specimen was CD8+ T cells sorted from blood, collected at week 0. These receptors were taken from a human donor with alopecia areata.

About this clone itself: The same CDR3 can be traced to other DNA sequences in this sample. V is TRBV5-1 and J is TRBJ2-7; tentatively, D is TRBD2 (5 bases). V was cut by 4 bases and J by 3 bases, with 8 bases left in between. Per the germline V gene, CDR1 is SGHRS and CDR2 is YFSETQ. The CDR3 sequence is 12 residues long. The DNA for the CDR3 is TGCGCCAGCAGCCTAGGAGGCTACGAGCAGTACTTC. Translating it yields CASSLGGYEQYF.

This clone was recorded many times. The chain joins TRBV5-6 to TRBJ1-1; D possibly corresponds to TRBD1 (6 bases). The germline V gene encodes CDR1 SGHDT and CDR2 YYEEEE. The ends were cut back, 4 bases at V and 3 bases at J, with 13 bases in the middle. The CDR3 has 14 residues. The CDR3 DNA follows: TGTGCCAGCAGCCCGTCGGGGGGCTACACTGAAGCTTTCTTT. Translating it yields CASSPSGGYTEAFF.

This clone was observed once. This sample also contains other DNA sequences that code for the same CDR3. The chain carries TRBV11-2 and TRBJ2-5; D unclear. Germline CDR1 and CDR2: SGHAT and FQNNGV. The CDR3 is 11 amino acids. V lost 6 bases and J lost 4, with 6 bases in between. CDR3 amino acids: CASSYGETQYF. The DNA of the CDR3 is TGTGCCAGCAGTTACGGAGAGACCCAGTACTTC.

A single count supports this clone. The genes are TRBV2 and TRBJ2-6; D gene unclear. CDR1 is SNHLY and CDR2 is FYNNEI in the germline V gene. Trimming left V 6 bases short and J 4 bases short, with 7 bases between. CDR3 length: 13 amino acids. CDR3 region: CASSPTGANVLTF. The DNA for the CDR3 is TGTGCCAGCAGCCCTACGGGGGCCAACGTCCTGACTTTC.

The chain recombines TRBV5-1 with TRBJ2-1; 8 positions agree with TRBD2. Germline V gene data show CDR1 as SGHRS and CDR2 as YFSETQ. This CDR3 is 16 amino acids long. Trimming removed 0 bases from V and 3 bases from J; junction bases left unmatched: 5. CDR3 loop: CASSLAGGGIYNEQFF. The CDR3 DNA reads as TGCGCCAGCAGCTTGGCCGGCGGGGGGATCTACAATGAGCAGTTCTTC.

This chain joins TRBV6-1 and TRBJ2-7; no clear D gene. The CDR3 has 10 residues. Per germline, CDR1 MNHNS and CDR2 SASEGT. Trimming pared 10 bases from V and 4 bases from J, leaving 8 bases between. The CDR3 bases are TGTGCCACAAGAGATTACGAGCAGTACTTC. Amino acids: CATRDYEQYF.

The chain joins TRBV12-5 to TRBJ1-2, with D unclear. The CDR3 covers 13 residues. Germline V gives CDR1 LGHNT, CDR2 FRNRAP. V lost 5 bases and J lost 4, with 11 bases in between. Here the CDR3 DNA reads TGTGCTAGTGGTCATGAATGGGTCTATGGCTACACCTTC. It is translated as CASGHEWVYGYTF.

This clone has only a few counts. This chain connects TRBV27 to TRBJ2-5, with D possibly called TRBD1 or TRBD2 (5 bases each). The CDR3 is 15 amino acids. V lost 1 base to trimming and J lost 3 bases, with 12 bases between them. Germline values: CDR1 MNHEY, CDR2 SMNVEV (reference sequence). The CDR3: CASSLWAGTKETQYF. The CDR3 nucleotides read TGTGCCAGCAGTTTATGGGCAGGGACCAAAGAGACCCAGTACTTC.

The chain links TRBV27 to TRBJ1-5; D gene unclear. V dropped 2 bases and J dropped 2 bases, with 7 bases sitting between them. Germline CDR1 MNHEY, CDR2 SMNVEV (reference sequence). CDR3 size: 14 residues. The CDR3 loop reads CASSLRDGNQPQHF. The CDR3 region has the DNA TGTGCCAGCAGTTTAAGGGATGGCAATCAGCCCCAGCATTTT.

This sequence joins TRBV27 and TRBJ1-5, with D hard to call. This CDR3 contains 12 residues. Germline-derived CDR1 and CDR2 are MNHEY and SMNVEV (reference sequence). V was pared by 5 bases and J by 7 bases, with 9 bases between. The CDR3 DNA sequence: TGTGCCAGCAGTCCCCCGGGCCAGCCCCAGCATTTT. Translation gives CASSPPGQPQHF.

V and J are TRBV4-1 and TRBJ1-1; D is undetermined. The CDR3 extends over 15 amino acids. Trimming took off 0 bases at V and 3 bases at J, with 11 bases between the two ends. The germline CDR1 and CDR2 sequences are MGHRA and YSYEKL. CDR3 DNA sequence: TGCGCCAGCAGCCAAGAGCGGGTTATAGACACTGAAGCTTTCTTT. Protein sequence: CASSQERVIDTEAFF.

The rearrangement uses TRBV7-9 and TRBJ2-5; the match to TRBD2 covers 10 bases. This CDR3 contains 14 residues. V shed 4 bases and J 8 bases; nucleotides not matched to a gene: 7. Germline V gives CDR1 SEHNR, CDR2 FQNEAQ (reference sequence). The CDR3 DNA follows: TGTGCCAGCAGCTATAGCGGGGGGCTCCCCACCCAGTACTTC. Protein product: CASSYSGGLPTQYF.

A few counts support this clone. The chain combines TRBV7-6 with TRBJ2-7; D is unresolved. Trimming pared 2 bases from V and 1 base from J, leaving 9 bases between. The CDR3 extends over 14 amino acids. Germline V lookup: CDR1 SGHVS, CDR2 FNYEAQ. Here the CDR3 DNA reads TGTGCCAGCAGCTTATCAGGTTTTTCCTACGAGCAGTACTTC. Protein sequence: CASSLSGFSYEQYF. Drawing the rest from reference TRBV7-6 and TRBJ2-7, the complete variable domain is GAGVSQSPRYKVTKRGQDVALRCDPISGHVSLYWYRQALGQGPEFLTYFNYEAQQDKSGLPNDRFSAERPEGSISTLTIQRTEQRDSAMYRCASSLSGFSYEQYFGPGTRLTVT.

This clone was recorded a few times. The CDR3 coding sequence is TGCGCCAGCAGCTTGGCCGGAGGATCTGTGGAGACCCAGTACTTC. Encoded protein: CASSLAGGSVETQYF. The chain is built from TRBV5-1 and TRBJ2-5; maybe TRBD2 (5 bases). Trimming cost V 0 bases and J 5 bases, with 14 bases left between them. Germline V gene data show CDR1 as SGHRS and CDR2 as YFSETQ. This CDR3 comprises 15 residues.

The CDR3, as DNA: TGTGCCAGTAACCACCTCAGGGGCCTCTATAGCAATCAGCCCCAGCATTTT. It is translated as CASNHLRGLYSNQPQHF. V gene TRBV19 combines with J gene TRBJ1-5, with TRBD1 as a possible D gene (6 bases). Germline lookup yields CDR1 LNHDA and CDR2 SQIVND (reference sequence). The CDR3 runs 17 residues. Between the trimmed V and J ends, which lost 7 bases and 0 bases, there was a span of 19 bases.

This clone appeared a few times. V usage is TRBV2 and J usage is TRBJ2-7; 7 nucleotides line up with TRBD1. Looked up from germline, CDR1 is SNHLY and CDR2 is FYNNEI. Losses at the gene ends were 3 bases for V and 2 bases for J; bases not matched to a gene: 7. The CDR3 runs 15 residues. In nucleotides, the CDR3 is TGTGCCAGCAGTGATATCGGCCAGGGGGCCTACGAGCAGTACTTC. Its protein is CASSDIGQGAYEQYF.

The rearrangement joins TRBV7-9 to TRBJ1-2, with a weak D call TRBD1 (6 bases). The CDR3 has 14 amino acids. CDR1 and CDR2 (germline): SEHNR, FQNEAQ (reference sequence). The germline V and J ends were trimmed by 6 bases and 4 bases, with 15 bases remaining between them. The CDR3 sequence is CASSIRGEAYGYTF. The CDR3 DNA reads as TGTGCCAGCAGTATCAGGGGTGAAGCCTATGGCTACACCTTC. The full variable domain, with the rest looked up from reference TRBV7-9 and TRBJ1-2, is DTGVSQNPRHKITKRGQNVTFRCDPISEHNRLYWYRQTLGQGPEFLTYFQNEAQLEKSRLLSDRFSAERPKGSFSTLEIQRTEQGDSAMYLCASSIRGEAYGYTFGSGTRLTVV.

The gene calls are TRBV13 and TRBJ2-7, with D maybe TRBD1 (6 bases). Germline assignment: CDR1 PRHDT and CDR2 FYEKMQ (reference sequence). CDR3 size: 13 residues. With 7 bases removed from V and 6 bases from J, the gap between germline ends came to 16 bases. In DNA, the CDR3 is TGTGCCAGCAAAGGACAGTCGGGAAGCGAGCAGTACTTC. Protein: CASKGQSGSEQYF.

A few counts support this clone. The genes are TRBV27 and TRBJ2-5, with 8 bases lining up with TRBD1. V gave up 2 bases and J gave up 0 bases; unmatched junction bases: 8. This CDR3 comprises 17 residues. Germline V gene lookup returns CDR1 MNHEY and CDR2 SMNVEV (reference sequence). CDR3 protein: CASSLGWTGPYQETQYF. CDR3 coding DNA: TGTGCCAGCAGTTTAGGTTGGACAGGGCCGTACCAAGAGACCCAGTACTTC.

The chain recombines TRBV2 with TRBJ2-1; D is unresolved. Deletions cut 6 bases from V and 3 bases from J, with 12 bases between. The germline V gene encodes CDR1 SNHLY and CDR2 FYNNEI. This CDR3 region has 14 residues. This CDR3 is CASSDTTVYNEQFF. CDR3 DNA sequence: TGTGCCAGCAGCGACACAACAGTCTACAATGAGCAGTTCTTC.

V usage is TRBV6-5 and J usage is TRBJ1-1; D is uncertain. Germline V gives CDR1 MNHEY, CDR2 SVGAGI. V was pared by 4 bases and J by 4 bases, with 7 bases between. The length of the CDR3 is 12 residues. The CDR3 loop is CASSSLRTEAFF. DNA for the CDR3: TGTGCCAGCAGTTCCCTCCGCACTGAAGCTTTCTTT.

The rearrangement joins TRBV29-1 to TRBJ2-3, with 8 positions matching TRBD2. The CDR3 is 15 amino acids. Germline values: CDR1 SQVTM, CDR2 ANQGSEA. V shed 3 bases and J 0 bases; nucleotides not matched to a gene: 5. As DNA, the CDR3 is TGCAGCGTTGAGAAGCGGGGGACTAGCACAGATACGCAGTATTTT. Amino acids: CSVEKRGTSTDTQYF.

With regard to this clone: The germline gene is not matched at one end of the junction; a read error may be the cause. The CDR3 nucleotides are TGTGCCAGCAGGGAAGAAGGGGACTATGGCTACACCTTC. Amino acids: CASREEGDYGYTF. The genes are TRBV2 and TRBJ1-2; TRBD1 is a possible D gene (5 bases). Germline CDR1 and CDR2: SNHLY and FYNNEI. This CDR3 region has 13 residues.

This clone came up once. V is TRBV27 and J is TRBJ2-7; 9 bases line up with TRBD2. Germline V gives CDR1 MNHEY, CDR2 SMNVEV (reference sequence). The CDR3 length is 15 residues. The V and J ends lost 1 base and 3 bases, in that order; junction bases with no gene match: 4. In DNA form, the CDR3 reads TGTGCCAGCAGTTTATTCCTAGCGGGAAACTACGAGCAGTACTTC. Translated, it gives CASSLFLAGNYEQYF.

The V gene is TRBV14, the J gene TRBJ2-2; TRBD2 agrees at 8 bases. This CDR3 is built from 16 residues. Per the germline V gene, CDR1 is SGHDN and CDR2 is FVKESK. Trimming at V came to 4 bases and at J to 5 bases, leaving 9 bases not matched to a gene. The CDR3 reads CASSPVGGGPTGELFF. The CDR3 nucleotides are TGTGCCAGCAGCCCCGTAGGCGGGGGGCCGACCGGGGAGCTGTTTTTT.

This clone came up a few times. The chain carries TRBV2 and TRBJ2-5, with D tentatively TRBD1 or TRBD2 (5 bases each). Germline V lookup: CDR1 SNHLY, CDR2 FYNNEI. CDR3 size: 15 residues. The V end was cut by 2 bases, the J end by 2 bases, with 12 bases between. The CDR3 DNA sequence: TGTGCCAGCAGTGAAAGGGACCGAAGACAAGAGACCCAGTACTTC. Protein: CASSERDRRQETQYF. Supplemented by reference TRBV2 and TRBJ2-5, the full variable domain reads EPEVTQTPSHQVTQMGQEVILRCVPISNHLYFYWYRQILGQKVEFLVSFYNNEISEKSEIFDDQFSVERPDGSNFTLKIRSTKLEDSAMYFCASSERDRRQETQYFGPGTRLLVL.

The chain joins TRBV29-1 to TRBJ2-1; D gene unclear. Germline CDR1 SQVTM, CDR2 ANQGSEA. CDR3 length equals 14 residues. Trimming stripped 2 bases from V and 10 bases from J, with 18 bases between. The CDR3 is CSVELPWDHQEQFF. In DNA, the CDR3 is TGCAGCGTTGAATTACCTTGGGATCACCAGGAGCAGTTCTTC.

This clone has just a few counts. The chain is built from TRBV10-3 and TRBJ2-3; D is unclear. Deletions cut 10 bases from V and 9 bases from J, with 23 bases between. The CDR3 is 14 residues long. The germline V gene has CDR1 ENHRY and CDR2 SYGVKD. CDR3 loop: CATSLVPSQETQYF. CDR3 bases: TGTGCCACCTCACTTGTCCCGTCCCAGGAAACGCAGTATTTT.

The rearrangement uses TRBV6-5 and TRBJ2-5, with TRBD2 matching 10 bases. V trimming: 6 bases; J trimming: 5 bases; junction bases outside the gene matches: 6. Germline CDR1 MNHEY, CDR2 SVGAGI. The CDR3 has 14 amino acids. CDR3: CASSLTSGAETQYF. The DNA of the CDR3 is TGTGCCAGCAGCCTAACTAGCGGGGCTGAGACCCAGTACTTC.

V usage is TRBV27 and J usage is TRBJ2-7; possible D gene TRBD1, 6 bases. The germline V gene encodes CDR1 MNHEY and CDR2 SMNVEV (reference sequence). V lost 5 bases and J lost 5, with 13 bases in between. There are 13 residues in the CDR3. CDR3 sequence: CASSLLTGNEQYF. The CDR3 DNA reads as TGTGCCAGCAGTCTACTCACAGGGAACGAGCAGTACTTC.

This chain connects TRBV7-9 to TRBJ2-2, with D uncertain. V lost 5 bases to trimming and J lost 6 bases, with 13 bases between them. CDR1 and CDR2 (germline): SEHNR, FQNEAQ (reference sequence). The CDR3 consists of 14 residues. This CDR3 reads CASSGPTPPGELFF. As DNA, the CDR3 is TGTGCCAGCAGCGGACCGACCCCGCCCGGGGAGCTGTTTTTT.

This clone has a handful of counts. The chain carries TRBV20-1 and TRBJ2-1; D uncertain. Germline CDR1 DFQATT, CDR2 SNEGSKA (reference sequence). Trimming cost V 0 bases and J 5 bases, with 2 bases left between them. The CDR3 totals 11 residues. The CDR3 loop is CSAREDNEQFF. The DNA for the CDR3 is TGCAGTGCTAGAGAAGACAATGAGCAGTTCTTC.